These 23 T cell receptor beta chains were sequenced from one sample in a study of cytomegalovirus exposure and HLA in healthy donors. The table came from immunoSEQ multiplex PCR; TCRdb's copy has only in-frame clones and leaves some out. The repertoire holds 90,000 to 140,000 clones, 86% seen once, with roughly 4% in the top ten. Material: PBMCs. These receptors all stem from a young woman in good health and CMV-seropositive.

The J gene is TRBJ2-3, the V gene TRBV27; 14 bases are shared with TRBD2. Germline CDR1 is MNHEY and CDR2 is SMNVEV (reference sequence). The J segment lost 2 bases and the V segment lost 5 bases, leaving 9 bases of the junction unmatched. The CDR3 has 18 residues. This CDR3 is CASSPRLAGGPATDTQYF. The CDR3 DNA follows: TGTGCCAGCAGTCCCCGACTAGCGGGAGGGCCCGCCACAGATACGCAGTATTTT.

The chain combines TRBV11-3 with TRBJ1-4; D gene ambiguous. The V end was cut by 3 bases, the J end by 6 bases, with 8 bases between. CDR1 SGHNT and CDR2 YENEEA come from the germline V gene. The CDR3 length is 13 residues. The CDR3 is CASSFWRDEKLFF. The CDR3 bases are TGTGCCAGCAGCTTCTGGAGGGATGAAAAACTGTTTTTT.

The J gene is TRBJ1-1, the V gene TRBV27; 9 positions match TRBD1. The CDR3 contains 14 residues. The V segment lost 7 bases and the J segment 4 bases; nucleotides outside the gene matches: 7. CDR1 and CDR2 (germline): MNHEY, SMNVEV (reference sequence). The CDR3 DNA sequence: TGTGCCAGCACCAAACAGGGGGCCGGCACTGAAGCTTTCTTT. It encodes CASTKQGAGTEAFF.

The J gene is TRBJ2-3, the V gene TRBV4-1; 7 bases match TRBD1. V was clipped by 1 base and J by 9 bases; unmatched bases: 7. The CDR3 runs to 14 residues. Germline loops: CDR1 MGHRA, CDR2 YSYEKL. The CDR3 protein is CASSQATGKWTQYF. Here the CDR3 DNA reads TGCGCCAGCAGCCAAGCGACAGGGAAGTGGACGCAGTATTTT.

V gene TRBV28 combines with J gene TRBJ2-3, with TRBD2 as a possible D gene (5 bases). The CDR3 length is 15 residues. The germline V gene has CDR1 MDHEN and CDR2 SYDVKM. V dropped 3 bases and J dropped 0 bases, with 10 bases sitting between them. The CDR3 here is CASSFGAASTDTQYF. In DNA, the CDR3 is TGTGCCAGCAGTTTTGGAGCGGCCAGCACAGATACGCAGTATTTT.

The J gene is TRBJ2-7, the V gene TRBV11-1; no firm D call. The V gene lost 0 bases and the J gene lost 4 bases, with 7 bases spanning the gap. CDR1 is SGHAT and CDR2 is FQDESV in the germline V gene (reference sequence). The CDR3 has 13 amino acids. The chain's CDR3 is CASSLAAPYEQYF. The CDR3, as DNA: TGTGCCAGCAGCTTAGCGGCACCATACGAGCAGTACTTC.

The chain is built from TRBV28 and TRBJ1-4; D is unresolved. The CDR3 extends over 15 amino acids. V lost 4 bases, J lost 8 bases, and 17 bases lay in between. Germline V lookup: CDR1 MDHEN, CDR2 SYDVKM. Here the CDR3 DNA reads TGTGCCAGCAGTTCAGAACGCCGAAACAGAGAAAAACTGTTTTTT. The encoded protein is CASSSERRNREKLFF.

With respect to this clone: The sample contains more than one DNA sequence encoding this CDR3. CDR3 coding DNA: TGTGCCAGCAGTCCAGGGTCCACAGATACGCAGTATTTT. It yields the protein CASSPGSTDTQYF. This rearrangement joins TRBV6-5 to TRBJ2-3, with D perhaps matching TRBD1 (5 bases). V was pared by 5 bases and J by 2 bases, with 8 bases between. From germline, CDR1 is MNHEY and CDR2 SVGAGI. This CDR3 region has 13 residues.

Only a few counts were recorded for this clone. The chain couples TRBV4-1 to TRBJ1-2, with D possibly matching TRBD1 (6 bases). The CDR3 runs 14 residues. Germline assignment: CDR1 MGHRA and CDR2 YSYEKL. V was shortened by 4 bases and J by 8 bases, with 17 bases between the two germline ends. The chain's CDR3 is CASSPSLGADGYTF. CDR3 DNA: TGCGCCAGCAGCCCCTCTCTGGGGGCGGACGGCTACACCTTC.

This chain uses TRBV5-6 with TRBJ2-1; tentatively, D is TRBD2 (5 bases). CDR1 is SGHDT, CDR2 YYEEEE, per germline. CDR3 length: 13 amino acids. V was shortened by 4 bases and J by 4 bases, with 9 bases between the two germline ends. CDR3 amino acids: CASSRAVYNEQFF. CDR3 nucleotide sequence: TGTGCCAGCAGCAGAGCGGTATACAATGAGCAGTTCTTC.

V and J are TRBV28 and TRBJ1-1; D gene ambiguous. Between the trimmed V and J ends, which lost 5 bases and 10 bases, there was a span of 11 bases. CDR1 is MDHEN, CDR2 SYDVKM, per germline. The CDR3 is 11 amino acids. CDR3 in amino acids: CASSTPRGAFF. CDR3 DNA: TGTGCCAGCAGTACCCCGCGGGGAGCTTTCTTT. Full variable domain (remainder filled in from reference TRBV28 and TRBJ1-1): DVKVTQSSRYLVKRTGEKVFLECVQDMDHENMFWYRQDPGLGLRLIYFSYDVKMKEKGDIPEGYSVSREKKERFSLILESASTNQTSMYLCASSTPRGAFFGQGTRLTVV.

This rearrangement joins TRBV7-9 to TRBJ1-2; no firm D call. The CDR3 is 13 residues long. CDR1 and CDR2 from the germline V gene are SEHNR and FQNEAQ (reference sequence). With 5 bases removed from V and 8 bases from J, the gap between germline ends came to 15 bases. The CDR3 nucleotides read TGTGCCAGCAGCCCTATGAGGGTAGGCGGCTACACCTTC. This sequence encodes CASSPMRVGGYTF.

The chain recombines TRBV2 with TRBJ1-5; 7 positions match TRBD1. Trimming at V came to 3 bases and at J to 4 bases, leaving 6 bases not matched to a gene. Per the germline V gene, CDR1 is SNHLY and CDR2 is FYNNEI. CDR3 length: 15 amino acids. In DNA form, the CDR3 reads TGTGCCAGCAGTGAGGTGACAGGGAGGAATCAGCCCCAGCATTTT. The encoded protein is CASSEVTGRNQPQHF. Complete variable domain (other parts from reference TRBV2 and TRBJ1-5): EPEVTQTPSHQVTQMGQEVILRCVPISNHLYFYWYRQILGQKVEFLVSFYNNEISEKSEIFDDQFSVERPDGSNFTLKIRSTKLEDSAMYFCASSEVTGRNQPQHFGDGTRLSIL.

The chain uses TRBV4-2 and TRBJ2-1; tentatively, D is TRBD1 (6 bases). Germline V lookup: CDR1 LGHNA, CDR2 YNFKEQ. The V gene lost 0 bases and the J gene lost 5 bases, with 11 bases spanning the gap. The CDR3 has 15 residues. The CDR3 bases are TGTGCCAGCAGCCAAGAAGGACAGCAAAACAATGAGCAGTTCTTC. Its translation: CASSQEGQQNNEQFF.

V is TRBV6-6 and J is TRBJ1-3, with D possibly matching TRBD1 (6 bases). In germline, CDR1 is MNHNY, CDR2 SVGAGI (reference sequence). This CDR3 region has 14 residues. Trimming took 10 bases from V and 4 from J, leaving 17 bases between them. The DNA of the CDR3 is TGTGCCATCCGCGACAGGTCGGAAGGAAACACCATATATTTT. This gives the protein CAIRDRSEGNTIYF.

The J gene is TRBJ1-5, the V gene TRBV7-4; TRBD1 aligns across 7 bases. Germline CDR1 and CDR2: SGHVT and SQSDAQ. V gave up 5 bases and J gave up 3 bases; unmatched junction bases: 13. The CDR3 consists of 17 residues. CDR3 region: CASSGTGEDRYNQPQHF. CDR3 nucleotides: TGTGCCAGCAGCGGAACGGGGGAGGACAGGTACAATCAGCCCCAGCATTTT.

This chain links TRBV27 with TRBJ1-5; the D gene is possibly TRBD1 (6 bases). Trimming stripped 1 base from V and 2 bases from J, with 12 bases between. Germline V CDR1 and CDR2: MNHEY, SMNVEV (reference sequence). CDR3 length: 16 residues. CDR3 sequence (DNA): TGTGCCAGCAGTTTATGGGGGGGCTCTGGCAATCAGCCCCAGCATTTT. This gives the protein CASSLWGGSGNQPQHF.

This chain joins TRBV28 and TRBJ1-3; D call uncertain. Deletions cut 8 bases from V and 4 bases from J, with 3 bases between. The CDR3 covers 10 residues. Germline values: CDR1 MDHEN, CDR2 SYDVKM. CDR3 sequence reads: CASRGNTIYF. The CDR3 DNA sequence: TGTGCCAGCCGGGGAAACACCATATATTTT.

The genes are TRBV5-1 and TRBJ2-2; tentatively, D is TRBD1 (5 bases). The germline V gene has CDR1 SGHRS and CDR2 YFSETQ. Trimming shortened V by 7 bases and J by 2 bases, and 12 bases separated the two germline ends. The CDR3 length is 14 residues. In DNA, the CDR3 is TGCGCCAGCCGCGCACAGGCTAACACCGGGGAGCTGTTTTTT. Translation gives CASRAQANTGELFF.

The V call is TRBV27, the J call TRBJ1-1; 8 bases match TRBD1. V lost 2 bases to trimming and J lost 4 bases; unmatched junction nucleotides: 6. The V gene's germline CDR1 is MNHEY and CDR2 SMNVEV (reference sequence). The length of the CDR3 is 15 residues. The CDR3 DNA reads as TGTGCCAGCAGTTTAACAGGGGGAGGGGGCACTGAAGCTTTCTTT. Protein sequence: CASSLTGGGGTEAFF.

V gene TRBV6-1 combines with J gene TRBJ2-5; no clear D gene. The CDR3 is 14 amino acids. Trimming removed 8 bases at V and 0 bases at J, with 13 bases between. Germline CDR1 MNHNS, CDR2 SASEGT. CDR3 sequence (DNA): TGTGCCAGCGAGATGGGCAGATACCAAGAGACCCAGTACTTC. This sequence encodes CASEMGRYQETQYF.

This clone was picked up one time. The chain employs TRBV28 and TRBJ1-4, with 7 nucleotides matching TRBD1. The CDR3 totals 15 residues. Germline V lookup: CDR1 MDHEN, CDR2 SYDVKM. After removal of 5 bases from V and 10 bases from J, the junction contained 13 bases not matched to a gene. The CDR3 reads CASSVPEGALGKLFF. For the CDR3, the DNA is TGTGCCAGCAGTGTCCCGGAGGGGGCGCTTGGAAAACTGTTTTTT.

The chain carries TRBV5-1 and TRBJ1-4; unclear D gene. The V gene's germline CDR1 is SGHRS and CDR2 YFSETQ. The CDR3 has 16 amino acids. Trimming took 1 base from V and 0 from J, leaving 10 bases between them. CDR3 nucleotide sequence: TGCGCCAGCAGCTTGCGGAGGGAGGCAACTAATGAAAAACTGTTTTTT. This codes for CASSLRREATNEKLFF.